Presented here are 4 T cell receptor beta chains from one specimen sequenced in a study of blood T cell repertoires in COVID-19. Only in-frame clones appear in the TCRdb table, and some are missing; sequencing was by immunoSEQ multiplex PCR. The table shows 110,000 to 150,000 clones, with around 82% occurring only once. Sequenced material: peripheral blood. The origin of the receptors is a man aged 60-69 years with acute or convalescent COVID-19.

The CDR3 nucleotides read TGTGCCAGTAGTATGACCGGACAGGGGGACACTGAAGCTTTCTTT. Translation gives CASSMTGQGDTEAFF. The rearrangement uses TRBV19 and TRBJ1-1; 10 bases align to TRBD1. J was trimmed by 3 bases and V by 3 bases; bases with no gene match: 4. The CDR3 length is 15 residues. Germline values: CDR1 LNHDA, CDR2 SQIVND (reference sequence).

The V gene is TRBV5-1, the J gene TRBJ2-5; 8 positions match TRBD1. Trimming cost V 3 bases and J 3 bases; bases outside gene matches: 7. This CDR3 has 15 residues. Germline assignment: CDR1 SGHRS and CDR2 YFSETQ. The CDR3 nucleotides are TGCGCCAGCAGCTCTGGACAGGGACCTAAAGAGACCCAGTACTTC. It is translated as CASSSGQGPKETQYF.

This chain uses TRBV5-4 with TRBJ1-2; D might be TRBD1 (6 bases). Germline CDR1 SGHNT, CDR2 YYREEE (reference sequence). V lost 1 base and J lost 6, with 10 bases in between. The CDR3 consists of 13 residues. The DNA for the CDR3 is TGTGCCAGCAGCTTGCAGGCAGGGGATGGCTACACCTTC. Its translation is CASSLQAGDGYTF.

This clone was recorded a few times. The V call is TRBV4-1, the J call TRBJ1-5, with no clear D. The CDR3 totals 15 residues. The germline V gene encodes CDR1 MGHRA and CDR2 YSYEKL. V was shortened by 1 base and J by 0 bases, with 7 bases between the two germline ends. Written as DNA, the CDR3 is TGCGCCAGCAGCCAAGCAGCGCTTAGCAATCAGCCCCAGCATTTT. Translation: CASSQAALSNQPQHF.